The source of this T cell receptor beta chain is a study of metastatic and nonmetastatic thyroid tumors. Study summary: The authors compared repertoires across blood and tumor or nodule tissue from malignant and benign thyroid patients.

Germline V gene sequence: CDR1 PRHDT, CDR2 FYEKMQ (reference sequence). The CDR3 spans 16 residues. Regarding the study as a whole: In both blood and tumor samples, TCR beta diversity was reported significantly higher for malignant than benign nodules.

Treatment of any kind had been given to no patient before thyroid surgery. TCRdb redid the clone calls on the PCR reads using MiXCR. The sample shows over 45,000 clones, roughly 23% of them seen only once. This clone has ten or more counts. The antigen is undetermined. The junction and the germline gene differ at one end; a read error may be behind it. The receptor was isolated from a male donor with papillary thyroid cancer or a benign thyroid nodule (not recorded which). Some clones in this sample may be carry-over from other donors' samples. The sample comprised blood. The V and J genes are TRBV13 and TRBJ2-5, with 8 bases aligning to TRBD2. The CDR3, as DNA: TGTGCCAGCAGCATAGGACTAGCCGGCCTCCAAGAGACCCAGTACTTC. This codes for CASSIGLAGLQETQYF.